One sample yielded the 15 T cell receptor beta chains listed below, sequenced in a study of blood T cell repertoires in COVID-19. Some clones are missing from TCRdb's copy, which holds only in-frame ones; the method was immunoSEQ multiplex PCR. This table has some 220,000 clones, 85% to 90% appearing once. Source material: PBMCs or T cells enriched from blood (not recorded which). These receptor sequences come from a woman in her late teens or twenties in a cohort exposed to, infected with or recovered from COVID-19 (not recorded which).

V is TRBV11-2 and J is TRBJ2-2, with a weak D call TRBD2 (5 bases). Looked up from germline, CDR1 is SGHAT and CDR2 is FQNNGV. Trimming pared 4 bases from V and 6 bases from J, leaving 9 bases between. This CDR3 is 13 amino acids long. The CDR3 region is CASSSTRAGELFF. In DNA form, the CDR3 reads TGTGCCAGCAGCTCGACGAGGGCCGGGGAGCTGTTTTTT.

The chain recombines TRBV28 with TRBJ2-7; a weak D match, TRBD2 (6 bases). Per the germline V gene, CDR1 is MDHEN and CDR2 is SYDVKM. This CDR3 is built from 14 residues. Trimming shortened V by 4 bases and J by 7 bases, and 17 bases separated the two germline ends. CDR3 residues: CASSSSTPRGEQYF. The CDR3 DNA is TGTGCCAGCAGTTCCTCCACACCTCGGGGGGAGCAGTACTTC. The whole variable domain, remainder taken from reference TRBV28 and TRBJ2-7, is DVKVTQSSRYLVKRTGEKVFLECVQDMDHENMFWYRQDPGLGLRLIYFSYDVKMKEKGDIPEGYSVSREKKERFSLILESASTNQTSMYLCASSSSTPRGEQYFGPGTRLTVT.

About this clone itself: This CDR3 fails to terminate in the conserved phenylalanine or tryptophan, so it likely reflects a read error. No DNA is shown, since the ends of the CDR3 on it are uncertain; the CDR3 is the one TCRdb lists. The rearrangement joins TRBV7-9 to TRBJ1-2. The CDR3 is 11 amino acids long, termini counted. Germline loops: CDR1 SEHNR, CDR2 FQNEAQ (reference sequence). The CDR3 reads CASSLENEGRV.

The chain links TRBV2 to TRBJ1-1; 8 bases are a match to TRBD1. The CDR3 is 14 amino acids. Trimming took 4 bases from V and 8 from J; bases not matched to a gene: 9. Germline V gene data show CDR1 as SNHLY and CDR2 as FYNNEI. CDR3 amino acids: CASSAQGAAVEAFF. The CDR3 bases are TGTGCCAGCAGTGCGCAGGGGGCAGCGGTAGAAGCTTTCTTT.

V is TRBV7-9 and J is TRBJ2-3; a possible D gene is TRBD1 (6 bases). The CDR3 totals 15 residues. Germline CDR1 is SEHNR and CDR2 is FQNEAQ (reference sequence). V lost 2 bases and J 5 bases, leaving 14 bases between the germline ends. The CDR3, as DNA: TGTGCCAGCAGCTTATTACAGGGTAGGGTAGATACGCAGTATTTT. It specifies CASSLLQGRVDTQYF.

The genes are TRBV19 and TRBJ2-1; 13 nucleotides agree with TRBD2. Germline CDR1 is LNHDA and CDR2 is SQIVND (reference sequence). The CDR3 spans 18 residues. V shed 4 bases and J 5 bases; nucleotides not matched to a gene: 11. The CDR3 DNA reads TGTGCCAGTAGTAATCCCCCCCCACTAGCGGGAGGGAACAATGAGCAGTTCTTC. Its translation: CASSNPPPLAGGNNEQFF. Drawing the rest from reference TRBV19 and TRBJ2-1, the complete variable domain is DGGITQSPKYLFRKEGQNVTLSCEQNLNHDAMYWYRQDPGQGLRLIYYSQIVNDFQKGDIAEGYSVSREKKESFPLTVTSAQKNPTAFYLCASSNPPPLAGGNNEQFFGPGTRLTVL.

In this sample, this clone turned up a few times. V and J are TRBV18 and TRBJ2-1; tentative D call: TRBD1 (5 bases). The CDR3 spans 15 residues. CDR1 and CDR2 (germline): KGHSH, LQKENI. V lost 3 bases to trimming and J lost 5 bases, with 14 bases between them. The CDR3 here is CASSPQFDSDNEQFF. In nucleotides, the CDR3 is TGTGCCAGCTCACCTCAGTTCGACAGCGACAATGAGCAGTTCTTC.

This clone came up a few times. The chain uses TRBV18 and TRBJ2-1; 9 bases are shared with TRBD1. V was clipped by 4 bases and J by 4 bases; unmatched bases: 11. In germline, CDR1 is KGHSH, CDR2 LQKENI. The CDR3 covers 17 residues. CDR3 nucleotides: TGTGCCAGCTCACTATCGTCTCCGGGACAGGGATACAATGAGCAGTTCTTC. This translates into CASSLSSPGQGYNEQFF.

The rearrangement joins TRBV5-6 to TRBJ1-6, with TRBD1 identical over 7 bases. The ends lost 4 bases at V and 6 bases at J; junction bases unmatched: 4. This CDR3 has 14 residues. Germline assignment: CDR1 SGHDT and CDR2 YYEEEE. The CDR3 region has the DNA TGTGCCAGCAGCATAAGACAGGGTAATTCACCCCTCCACTTT. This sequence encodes CASSIRQGNSPLHF.

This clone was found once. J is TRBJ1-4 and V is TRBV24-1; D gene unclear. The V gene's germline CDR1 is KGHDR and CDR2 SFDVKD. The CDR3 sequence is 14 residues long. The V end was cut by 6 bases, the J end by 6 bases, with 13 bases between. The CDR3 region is CATSSEDGDEKLFF. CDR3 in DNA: TGTGCCACCAGTTCGGAGGATGGGGATGAAAAACTGTTTTTT.

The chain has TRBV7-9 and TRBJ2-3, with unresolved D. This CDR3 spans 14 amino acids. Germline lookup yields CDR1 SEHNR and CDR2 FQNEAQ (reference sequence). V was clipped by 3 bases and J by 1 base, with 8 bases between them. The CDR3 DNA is TGTGCCAGCAGCTTCGCCACGGGCACAGATACGCAGTATTTT. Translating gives CASSFATGTDTQYF. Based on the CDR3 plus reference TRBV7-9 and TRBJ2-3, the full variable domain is DTGVSQNPRHKITKRGQNVTFRCDPISEHNRLYWYRQTLGQGPEFLTYFQNEAQLEKSRLLSDRFSAERPKGSFSTLEIQRTEQGDSAMYLCASSFATGTDTQYFGPGTRLTVL.

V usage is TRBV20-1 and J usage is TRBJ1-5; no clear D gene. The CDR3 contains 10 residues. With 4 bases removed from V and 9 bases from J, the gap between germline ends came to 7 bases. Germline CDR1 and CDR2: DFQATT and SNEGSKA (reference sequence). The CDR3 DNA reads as TGCAGTGCTATCGGTCGGCCCCAGCATTTT. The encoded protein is CSAIGRPQHF.

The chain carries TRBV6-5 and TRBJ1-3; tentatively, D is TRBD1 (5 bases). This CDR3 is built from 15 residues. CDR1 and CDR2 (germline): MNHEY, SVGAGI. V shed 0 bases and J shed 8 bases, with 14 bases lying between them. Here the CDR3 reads CASSYSGQGLDTIYF. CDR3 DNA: TGTGCCAGCAGTTACTCGGGGCAGGGATTGGACACCATATATTTT.

The CDR3: CASTPPGQALSGNTIYF. The CDR3 DNA sequence: TGTGCCAGCACTCCACCTGGACAGGCCCTCTCTGGAAACACCATATATTTT. This chain uses TRBV28 with TRBJ1-3, with 7 bases aligning to TRBD1. Trimming removed 7 bases from V and 0 bases from J; junction bases left unmatched: 12. Germline assignment: CDR1 MDHEN and CDR2 SYDVKM. The CDR3 is 17 amino acids.

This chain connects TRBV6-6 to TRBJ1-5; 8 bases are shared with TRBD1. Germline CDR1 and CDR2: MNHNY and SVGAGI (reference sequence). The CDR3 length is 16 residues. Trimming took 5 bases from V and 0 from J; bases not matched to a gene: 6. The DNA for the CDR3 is TGTGCCAGCAGTAGAGGGACAGGATATAGCAATCAGCCCCAGCATTTT. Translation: CASSRGTGYSNQPQHF.